This entry features one T cell receptor (beta chain) sequence. Antigen unknown. Under the authors' procedure: ImmunoSEQ supplied junction-only sequences lacking quality scores, so filtering was different. Sequenced by immunoSEQ multiplex PCR; TCRdb stores in-frame clones only, minus some. The V and J calls and clone size were taken over from that table, and D and trimming were inferred from the DNA. Counted here are under 2,000,000 clones, less than 95% occurring once; the ten biggest clones make up less than 1.5%. CD8 cells regarded as naive lacked CD45RO, were positively chosen for CCR7, and omitted terminally differentiated effector memory CD45RA+ cells. This CDR3 contains 10 residues. V was trimmed by 4 bases and J by 6 bases, leaving 0 bases between them. From germline, CDR1 is LNHDA and CDR2 SQIVND (reference sequence). The data originate from a study of shared clonotypes between healthy human individuals.

Study observations and caveats: Sampling covered blood only; tissue repertoires likely differ.

The sample comprised naive CD8+ T cells sorted from blood. The chain carries TRBV19 and TRBJ1-4; no reliable D call. This clonotype originated in a man younger than 35 in good health. The CDR3 here is CASSNEKLFF. CDR3 DNA sequence: TGTGCCAGTAGTAATGAAAAACTGTTTTTT.